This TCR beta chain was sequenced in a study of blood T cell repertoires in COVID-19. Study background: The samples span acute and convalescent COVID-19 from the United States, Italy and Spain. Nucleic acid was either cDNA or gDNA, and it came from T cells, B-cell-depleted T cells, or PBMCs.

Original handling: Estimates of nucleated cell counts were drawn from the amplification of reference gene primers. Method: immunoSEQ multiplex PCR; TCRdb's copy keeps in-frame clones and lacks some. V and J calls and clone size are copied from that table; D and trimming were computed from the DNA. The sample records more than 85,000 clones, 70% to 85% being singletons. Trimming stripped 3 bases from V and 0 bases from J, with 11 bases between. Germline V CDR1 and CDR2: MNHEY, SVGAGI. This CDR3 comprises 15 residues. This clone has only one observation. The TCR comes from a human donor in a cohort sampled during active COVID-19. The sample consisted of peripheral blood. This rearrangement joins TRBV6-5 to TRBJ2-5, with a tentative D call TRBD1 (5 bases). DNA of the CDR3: TGTGCCAGCAGTTATTACAGGCAGTACCAAGAGACCCAGTACTTC. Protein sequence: CASSYYRQYQETQYF.